This T cell receptor beta chain originates from a study of prognosis after radiotherapy for stage I lung cancer. V was shortened by 6 bases and J by 2 bases, with 22 bases between the two germline ends. The CDR3 loop spans 17 amino acids. CDR1 is MNHEY, CDR2 SMNVEV, per germline (reference sequence). About this clonotype itself: Its specificity is not known.

Template was genomic DNA; TCR beta CDR3 amplified in two multiplex PCR rounds. Used in first-round PCR were primers specific to each TRBV and TRBJ gene. TCRdb re-called the multiplex PCR reads through MiXCR, storing one row per CDR3 protein. Counted here are around 20,000 distinct CDR3 sequences, 45% to 70% occurring once; the ten biggest clones make up roughly 26%. Broader study findings: With medians of about 10,000 versus 6,900, unique TCR clone counts fell after stereotactic body radiation therapy.

The sequence was collected from a donor over 45 with non-small cell lung cancer. The specimen comprised PBMCs, sampled before or after stereotactic body radiation therapy (not recorded which). The rearrangement joins TRBV27 to TRBJ1-1; tentatively, D is TRBD1 (5 bases). The CDR3: CASSPDSVVRSNTEAFF. The CDR3, as DNA: TGTGCCAGCAGCCCAGACAGTGTTGTGAGGTCTAACACTGAAGCTTTCTTT.